This TCR beta chain was captured by sequencing in a study of CD8 T cells in ankylosing spondylitis. Notes on the study in general: A TCR beta motif made of 7 to 9 highly homologous variants seemed typical of ankylosing spondylitis blood. Earlier studies detected some motif variants in reactive arthritis synovial fluid and blood.

5'-RACE, quantitative and with molecular barcodes, yielded the TCR beta libraries. TCRdb re-analysed the 5' RACE reads in MiXCR, keeping a single row per CDR3 protein. This table has about 250,000 distinct CDR3 sequences, under 35% appearing once. Turning to this clonotype: Its target is not known.

The CDR3 loop spans 15 amino acids. The V end lost 4 bases, the J end lost 0 bases, and 7 bases lay between the germline ends. Germline values: CDR1 MNHEY, CDR2 SVGEGT. The chain has TRBV6-2 or TRBV6-3 and TRBJ2-6, with no clear D. The clonotype was recovered from a male donor with ankylosing spondylitis or in good health (not recorded which). Sequenced: blood, either unsorted or a sorted T cell fraction (not recorded which). The CDR3 loop is CASSFEDSGANVLTF. As DNA, the CDR3 is TGTGCCAGCAGTTTCGAGGACTCTGGGGCCAACGTCCTGACTTTC.